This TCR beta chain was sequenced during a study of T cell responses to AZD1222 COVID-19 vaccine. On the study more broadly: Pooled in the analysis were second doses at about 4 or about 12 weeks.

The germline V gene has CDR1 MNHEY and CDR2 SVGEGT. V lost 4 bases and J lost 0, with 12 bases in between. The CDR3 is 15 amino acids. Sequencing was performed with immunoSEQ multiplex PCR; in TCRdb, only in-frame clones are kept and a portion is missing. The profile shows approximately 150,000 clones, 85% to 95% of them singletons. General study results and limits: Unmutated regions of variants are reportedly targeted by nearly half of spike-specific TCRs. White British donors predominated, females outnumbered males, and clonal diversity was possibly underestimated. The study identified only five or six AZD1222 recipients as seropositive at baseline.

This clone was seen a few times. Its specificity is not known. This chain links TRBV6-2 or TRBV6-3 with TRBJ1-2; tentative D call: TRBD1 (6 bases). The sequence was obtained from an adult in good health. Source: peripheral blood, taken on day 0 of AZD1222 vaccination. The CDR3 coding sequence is TGTGCCAGCAGTTCGTACAGGGAATCTAACTATGGCTACACCTTC. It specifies CASSSYRESNYGYTF.